This T cell receptor (beta chain) was captured in a study of response to subunit inactivated influenza vaccine. Germline V gene lookup returns CDR1 SGHRS and CDR2 YFSETQ. Trimming shortened V by 4 bases and J by 2 bases, and 15 bases separated the two germline ends. This CDR3 comprises 15 residues. One entry per CDR3 protein results from TCRdb running MiXCR on the RT-PCR reads. The sample lists around 580,000 distinct CDR3 sequences; 12% to 15% were seen once. This clonotype was seen more than once but under ten times. The chain couples TRBV5-1 to TRBJ1-1; no reliable D call. This TCR was sampled from a man over 45 who received an inactivated influenza vaccine. The material was PBMCs from blood, obtained about 13 days after vaccination. In DNA form, the CDR3 reads TGCGCCAGCAGCCCCCTCTCCGAGAGTAACACTGAAGCTTTCTTT. It codes for CASSPLSESNTEAFF.